The entry below describes one TCR beta chain. As yet, its antigen is unknown. A far larger clone is just one base off, so this is likely a read error. Because the CDR3's place on the DNA is in doubt, the DNA is left out and the CDR3 is given as listed by TCRdb. The germline CDR1 and CDR2 sequences are ENHRY and SYGVKD. The CDR3 sequence runs 16 residues, both termini included. The data were taken from a study of shared clonotypes between healthy human individuals. Study details: The study drew on a couple of women and a few men aged 18 to 49 as donors.

CD8 memory merged CD45RO+ with CCR7-negative CD45RA+ TemRA cells. TCRdb keeps only in-frame clones here, not all; method: immunoSEQ multiplex PCR. This sample yields about 120,000 clones, of which 55% to 70% are seen a single time; roughly a quarter belongs to the top ten. Study findings and constraints: When compared with the clonotypes that were shared by all four sorted-subset donors, the non-shared clonotypes turned out to have lower generation probabilities.

Sequences were obtained from memory CD8+ T cells sorted from blood. Stated subset: CD45RO+ cells pooled with CCR7-negative TemRA cells. The chain joins TRBV10-3 to TRBJ2-1; TRBD2, the table's D call, was not compared with the DNA. This receptor was obtained from a young woman in good health. The CDR3 sequence is CAISDSSRDFGNEQFF.